The T cell receptor beta chain under discussion was sequenced for a study of shared clonotypes between healthy human individuals. Study-wide background: A donor's plate count was three for CD4 naive and three for CD4 memory; CD8 naive had two and CD8 memory one.

HIV-negative, healthy adults without recent acute infections or vaccinations were the donors. Notes on the study in general: A few donors held about 5% of naive CD4 clonotypes in common.

Turning to this clone: Its antigen remains unidentified.

J was trimmed by 0 bases and V by 7 bases; bases with no gene match: 4. The CDR3 sequence is 14 residues long. Per germline, CDR1 SGDLS and CDR2 YYNGEE. Measured with immunoSEQ multiplex PCR; TCRdb has only the in-frame clones, and not every one. The sample has 1.4 million or so clones, 98% seen once. This chain uses TRBV9 with TRBJ2-1; 7 bases are a match to TRBD1. Sequenced material: naive CD4+ T cells sorted from blood. Subset defined: CD45RA+ positively selected. This clonotype originated in a man younger than 40 in good health. CDR3 loop: CASDRDSSYNEQFF. The DNA for the CDR3 is TGTGCCAGCGACCGGGACAGCTCCTACAATGAGCAGTTCTTC.